Sequencing of this T cell receptor (beta chain) was carried out in a study of blood T cell repertoires in COVID-19. Study overall: Acute and convalescent COVID-19 specimens originated in the United States, Italy and Spain. T cells, B-cell-depleted T cells, or PBMCs provided the cDNA or gDNA that served as material.

The CDR3 sequence is 14 residues long. Unmatched junction bases numbered 4, after V lost 4 bases and J lost 5 bases. CDR1 MNHEY and CDR2 SVGEGT come from the germline V gene. Original processing methods: Quantification of nucleated cells was approximated via reference gene primer amplification. TCRdb's copy holds only in-frame clones and misses some; the assay was immunoSEQ multiplex PCR. V and J calls plus clone size are reproduced from that table; the DNA served to infer D and trimming. The sample lists roughly 170,000 clones, almost 85% occurring once. The receptor was derived from a man aged 35 to 55 who had recovered from COVID-19. This sequence joins TRBV6-2 or TRBV6-3 and TRBJ1-1; 10 bases are shared with TRBD1. The specimen sequenced was peripheral blood. In nucleotides, the CDR3 is TGTGCCAGCAGTTTAGACAGGGGGCGAACTGAAGCTTTCTTT. Translation gives CASSLDRGRTEAFF.